What follows describes a single TCR beta chain. Antigen specificity is unknown. Germline V gene sequence: CDR1 KGHSH, CDR2 LQKENI. This CDR3 region has 13 residues. The ends were cut back, 6 bases at V and 5 bases at J, with 12 bases in the middle. The record originates from a study of blood T cells in healthy people across ages. Whole-study results and caveats: Compared with aged donors, long-lived donors showed fewer expanded clones, suggesting selection. Strong correlation was found linking TCR beta diversity to naive T cell percentage.

Isolation per sample recovered at least 7 million PBMCs. A second PCR, run for roughly 6 to 11 cycles, used a sample-barcoded 5' primer plus a J-beta primer mix. A tag from a template-switch adaptor with 12 random nucleotides marked each cDNA molecule. TCRdb passed the 5' RACE reads through MiXCR, listing each CDR3 protein once. The sample holds about 570,000 distinct CDR3 sequences, approximately 25% seen once. The sequenced material came from blood. The sequence was obtained from a woman in her 70s in good health. The gene calls are TRBV18 and TRBJ2-3; D unresolved. The CDR3 is CASSPTQKDTQYF. The CDR3 nucleotides read TGTGCCAGCTCTCCGACTCAAAAAGATACGCAGTATTTT. The full variable domain, rest sourced from reference TRBV18 and TRBJ2-3, is NAGVMQNPRHLVRRRGQEARLRCSPMKGHSHVYWYRQLPEEGLKFMVYLQKENIIDESGMPKERFSAEFPKEGPSILRIQQVVRGDSAAYFCASSPTQKDTQYFGPGTRLTVL.